This record looks at one T cell receptor beta chain sequence and its context. The antigen is not known. TCRdb's table, derived via immunoSEQ multiplex PCR, lists solely in-frame clones and lacks some. The table has under 150,000 clones, approximately 90% seen once. These data belong to a study of T cell responses to AZD1222 COVID-19 vaccine. Study outcomes and limitations: Repertoire samples came only from after the peak T cell response.

The receptor was derived from an adult in good health. Specimen: peripheral blood, collected on day 0 of AZD1222 vaccination.

CDR3 region: CATGTAYEQYF. DNA of the CDR3: TGTGCCACCGGGACAGCCTACGAGCAGTACTTC. The chain employs TRBV28 and TRBJ2-7; 7 bases align to TRBD1. There are 11 residues in the CDR3. J gave up 2 bases and V 10 bases, and 2 bases lay outside the gene matches. Looked up from germline, CDR1 is MDHEN and CDR2 is SYDVKM. Drawing the rest from reference TRBV28 and TRBJ2-7, the complete variable domain is DVKVTQSSRYLVKRTGEKVFLECVQDMDHENMFWYRQDPGLGLRLIYFSYDVKMKEKGDIPEGYSVSREKKERFSLILESASTNQTSMYLCATGTAYEQYFGPGTRLTVT.